The 31 T cell receptor beta chains below come from one sample, sequenced in a study of molecular identifiers for immune sequencing clone quantification. TCRdb called the PCR reads again in MiXCR, with one record for every CDR3 protein. The sample records more than 450,000 distinct CDR3 sequences, about 26% being singletons. Sequencing used naive CD8+ T cells from blood, with Jurkat cell RNA spiked in. Documented subset: FACS-sorted CD8+CD4-CCR7+CD45RA+ naive T cells. The receptor source for this set is a human donor in good health. Some libraries in this study had Jurkat cell RNA spiked in.

The chain couples TRBV6-2 or TRBV6-3 to TRBJ2-7, with D possibly matching TRBD2 (6 bases). V was trimmed by 5 bases and J by 6 bases, leaving 8 bases between them. The CDR3 length is 11 residues. Per germline, CDR1 MNHEY and CDR2 SVGEGT. CDR3 in DNA: TGTGCCAGCAGTCACGGGAGCGAGCAGTACTTC. Its protein is CASSHGSEQYF.

This clonotype was seen at least ten times. This chain uses TRBV4-3 with TRBJ1-3, with TRBD1 identical over 8 bases. Trimming at V came to 2 bases and at J to 3 bases, leaving 6 bases not matched to a gene. The CDR3 has 16 amino acids. Germline loops: CDR1 LGHNA, CDR2 YSLEER. The CDR3 DNA reads as TGCGCCAGCAGCCAACCGGGACAGGTGTTTGGAAACACCATATATTTT. Protein product: CASSQPGQVFGNTIYF.

The rearrangement joins TRBV4-1 to TRBJ2-7, with a tentative D call TRBD2 (5 bases). Germline V CDR1 and CDR2: MGHRA, YSYEKL. Trimming stripped 7 bases from V and 1 base from J, with 17 bases between. The CDR3 runs 15 residues. The CDR3 DNA follows: TGCGCCAGCAACCAGAAGGACTGGCCTTCCTACGAGCAGTACTTC. Encoded protein: CASNQKDWPSYEQYF.

The V call is TRBV11-2, the J call TRBJ1-1; D may be TRBD1 (5 bases). V lost 0 bases and J 4 bases, leaving 12 bases between the germline ends. The CDR3 runs 15 residues. Germline CDR1 reads SGHAT; CDR2 reads FQNNGV. CDR3 DNA sequence: TGTGCCAGCAGCTTAGATTCGTGGGGGAGCACTGAAGCTTTCTTT. Protein: CASSLDSWGSTEAFF.

The chain carries TRBV6-1 and TRBJ1-2; D remains ambiguous. The germline CDR1 and CDR2 sequences are MNHNS and SASEGT. V shed 4 bases and J shed 6 bases, with 3 bases lying between them. The CDR3 is made up of 10 amino acids. The CDR3 bases are TGTGCCAGCAGTGCAAATGGCTACACCTTC. This codes for CASSANGYTF.

A few counts support this clonotype. The chain uses TRBV18 and TRBJ2-3; 8 positions match TRBD1. The CDR3 consists of 14 residues. Germline V gene lookup returns CDR1 KGHSH and CDR2 LQKENI. With V trimmed by 6 bases and J by 8 bases, 10 bases remained unmatched. CDR3 region: CASSETGALSTQYF. CDR3 DNA: TGTGCCAGCTCCGAGACAGGGGCCCTCAGTACGCAGTATTTT.

This clonotype appeared many times. The gene calls are TRBV5-4 and TRBJ2-1, with 7 bases aligning to TRBD1. Trimming at V came to 0 bases and at J to 7 bases, leaving 4 bases not matched to a gene. Looked up from germline, CDR1 is SGHNT and CDR2 is YYREEE (reference sequence). CDR3 length: 14 amino acids. DNA for the CDR3: TGTGCCAGCAGCTTGGGACAGGGTCTGAATGAGCAGTTCTTC. Translation: CASSLGQGLNEQFF.

The table lists this clonotype with a few counts. V is TRBV27 and J is TRBJ2-3, with D perhaps TRBD2 (6 bases). CDR1 MNHEY and CDR2 SMNVEV come from the germline V gene (reference sequence). The length of the CDR3 is 15 residues. V lost 4 bases, J lost 1 base, and 12 bases lay in between. The CDR3 region has the DNA TGTGCCAGCAGTTACGAGGGACTGGGCACAGATACGCAGTATTTT. Amino acids: CASSYEGLGTDTQYF.

About this clonotype itself: A junction end diverges from the germline sequence, so it may reflect a read error. The V call is TRBV27, the J call TRBJ1-5; D is uncertain. This CDR3 has 13 amino acids. Germline V gene data show CDR1 as MNHEY and CDR2 as SMNVEV (reference sequence). The CDR3 region is CAGSWGINQPQHF. CDR3 DNA sequence: TGTGCCGGCAGTTGGGGAATCAATCAGCCCCAGCATTTT.

A note on this clonotype: Mismatch with germline at one junction end may stem from a read error. The chain combines TRBV19 with TRBJ2-2; perhaps D is TRBD1 or TRBD2 (5 bases each). CDR3 size: 14 residues. Germline V CDR1 and CDR2: LNHDA, SQIVND (reference sequence). The CDR3 DNA follows: TGTGCCAGTAGTCCAGGGTCGAACACCGGGGAGCAGTTTTTT. It specifies CASSPGSNTGEQFF. Variable domain in full (rest from reference TRBV19 and TRBJ2-2): DGGITQSPKYLFRKEGQNVTLSCEQNLNHDAMYWYRQDPGQGLRLIYYSQIVNDFQKGDIAEGYSVSREKKESFPLTVTSAQKNPTAFYLCASSPGSNTGEQFFGEGSRLTVL.

The count of this clonotype is one. A much larger clone differs from this one at a single base, so this may be a read error. The chain uses TRBV5-1 and TRBJ2-7; possible D gene TRBD1, 6 bases. Between the trimmed V and J ends, which lost 5 bases and 1 base, there was a span of 16 bases. The CDR3 has 15 residues. The germline gives CDR1 SGHRS, CDR2 YFSETQ. CDR3 nucleotides: TGCGCCAGCAGTCCGAGAGACAGGCATTCCTACGAGCAGTACTTC. Residues: CASSPRDRHSYEQYF.

Note on this clonotype: The CDR3 does not end in the conserved phenylalanine or tryptophan, so this is likely a read error. This rearrangement joins TRBV11-2 to TRBJ2-3; TRBD1 might be the D (6 bases). The germline V gene encodes CDR1 SGHAT and CDR2 FQNNGV. Trimming shortened V by 7 bases and J by 2 bases, and 16 bases separated the two germline ends. The CDR3 covers 15 residues. In nucleotides, the CDR3 is TGTGCCAGCACACAGGGAGCGAGAGACACAGATACGCAGTATCTT. This codes for CASTQGARDTDTQYL.

The chain recombines TRBV29-1 with TRBJ2-1, with 7 bases that match TRBD1. The germline gives CDR1 SQVTM, CDR2 ANQGSEA. V trimming: 3 bases; J trimming: 13 bases; junction bases outside the gene matches: 9. The CDR3 has 12 amino acids. In nucleotides, the CDR3 is TGCAGCGTTGATGGGACAGAGTACGGCCAGTTCTTC. This translates into CSVDGTEYGQFF.

V is TRBV6-5 and J is TRBJ2-7; 8 bases map to TRBD1. Germline lookup yields CDR1 MNHEY and CDR2 SVGAGI. CDR3 length: 15 residues. Trimming at V came to 0 bases and at J to 3 bases, leaving 4 bases not matched to a gene. CDR3 loop: CASSYSGQGHYEQYF. The CDR3 DNA reads as TGTGCCAGCAGTTACTCAGGACAGGGACACTACGAGCAGTACTTC.

V is TRBV7-9 and J is TRBJ2-3; TRBD1 matches 8 bases. Germline V lookup: CDR1 SEHNR, CDR2 FQNEAQ (reference sequence). This CDR3 spans 15 amino acids. V shed 4 bases and J 10 bases; nucleotides not matched to a gene: 13. Written as DNA, the CDR3 is TGTGCCAGCAGCTCGCCCGCAGGGGGCACGGATGCGCAGTATTTT. Translating gives CASSSPAGGTDAQYF.

This chain uses TRBV5-4 with TRBJ1-3; 8 bases agree with TRBD1. V lost 1 base, J lost 6 bases, and 3 bases stayed unmatched. CDR3 length: 14 residues. Germline loops: CDR1 SGHNT, CDR2 YYREEE (reference sequence). The DNA of the CDR3 is TGTGCCAGCAGCTTGAGCCAGGGGGCAAACACCATATATTTT. It encodes CASSLSQGANTIYF.

J is TRBJ2-1 and V is TRBV14; D is possibly TRBD2 (6 bases). The V gene's germline CDR1 is SGHDN and CDR2 FVKESK. Trimming pared 0 bases from V and 0 bases from J, leaving 12 bases between. The CDR3 is 17 residues long. CDR3 region: CASSQERGLGSYNEQFF. In DNA, the CDR3 is TGTGCCAGCAGCCAAGAACGGGGACTCGGCTCCTACAATGAGCAGTTCTTC. The variable domain in full, with the rest retrieved from reference TRBV14 and TRBJ2-1, is EAGVTQFPSHSVIEKGQTVTLRCDPISGHDNLYWYRRVMGKEIKFLLHFVKESKQDESGMPNNRFLAERTGGTYSTLKVQPAELEDSGVYFCASSQERGLGSYNEQFFGPGTRLTVL.

At least ten counts were recorded for this clonotype. V and J are TRBV4-3 and TRBJ1-2, with 12 bases lining up with TRBD1. V dropped 3 bases and J dropped 7; count of bases not matched to a gene: 3. This CDR3 contains 14 residues. Germline-derived CDR1 and CDR2 are LGHNA and YSLEER. CDR3 bases: TGCGCCAGCAGCCAGGGACAGGGGGCGGGTGGCTACACCTTC. As protein: CASSQGQGAGGYTF.

V gene TRBV7-6 combines with J gene TRBJ2-6; D gene ambiguous. CDR1 and CDR2 from the germline V gene are SGHVS and FNYEAQ. V lost 4 bases and J 4 bases, leaving 11 bases between the germline ends. CDR3 length: 15 amino acids. The CDR3 bases are TGTGCCAGCAGCTCACACCCTGCGGGGGCCAACGTCCTGACTTTC. Protein product: CASSSHPAGANVLTF.

This clonotype has only a few counts. The gene calls are TRBV15 and TRBJ2-3; no firm D call. The CDR3 length is 14 residues. Germline CDR1 reads LNHNV; CDR2 reads YYDKDF (reference sequence). The V gene lost 0 bases and the J gene lost 2 bases, with 6 bases spanning the gap. The CDR3 DNA follows: TGTGCCACCAGCAGAGAAAAGCCCACAGATACGCAGTATTTT. Its protein product is CATSREKPTDTQYF.

This chain uses TRBV5-6 with TRBJ2-7; possible D gene TRBD1, 6 bases. The CDR3 is made up of 15 amino acids. Deletions cut 0 bases from V and 4 bases from J, with 14 bases between. CDR1 is SGHDT and CDR2 is YYEEEE in the germline V gene. The CDR3 here is CASSLAAGVWYEQYF. The CDR3 nucleotides are TGTGCCAGCAGCTTGGCGGCAGGGGTTTGGTACGAGCAGTACTTC.

In this sample, this clonotype turned up many times. This sequence joins TRBV11-2 and TRBJ2-3; D call uncertain. The CDR3 consists of 14 residues. CDR1 and CDR2 (germline): SGHAT, FQNNGV. V was cut by 4 bases and J by 2 bases, with 10 bases left in between. The CDR3 nucleotides read TGTGCCAGCAGCTCGTGGGCTGACACAGATACGCAGTATTTT. It translates to CASSSWADTDTQYF.

A few counts support this clonotype. An end of the junction differs from the germline gene, which may be a read error. This chain connects TRBV6-4 to TRBJ2-2; perhaps D is TRBD1 or TRBD2 (6 bases each). The CDR3 extends over 14 amino acids. In germline, CDR1 is MRHNA, CDR2 SNTAGT. CDR3 sequence reads: CASRPGVNTGGLFF. CDR3 in DNA: TGTGCCAGCAGGCCAGGGGTGAACACCGGGGGGCTGTTTTTT.

The chain joins TRBV20-1 to TRBJ2-7, with D tentatively TRBD1 (5 bases). Germline V gene data show CDR1 as DFQATT and CDR2 as SNEGSKA (reference sequence). The CDR3 sequence is 15 residues long. The germline V and J ends were trimmed by 4 bases and 0 bases, with 16 bases remaining between them. The CDR3 here is CSAKDLRTHSYEQYF. The CDR3 nucleotides read TGCAGTGCTAAAGATTTGCGGACACACTCCTACGAGCAGTACTTC.

The chain uses TRBV4-3 and TRBJ2-3, with D tentatively TRBD2 (7 bases). This CDR3 region has 14 residues. V was cut by 3 bases and J by 2 bases, with 9 bases left in between. From germline, CDR1 is LGHNA and CDR2 YSLEER. CDR3: CASSQGGATDTQYF. The CDR3 DNA sequence: TGCGCCAGCAGCCAGGGGGGGGCCACAGATACGCAGTATTTT.

This chain links TRBV7-8 with TRBJ2-5; 8 bases match TRBD1. The length of the CDR3 is 16 residues. The germline gives CDR1 SGHVS, CDR2 FQNEAQ. V gave up 1 base and J gave up 5 bases; unmatched junction bases: 9. CDR3 region: CASSLGPPRGPETQYF. The CDR3 DNA is TGTGCCAGCAGCTTAGGGCCCCCCAGGGGGCCGGAGACCCAGTACTTC.

The CDR3, as DNA: TGTGCCAGTAGTATTCTACTAGCGGAGAACACCGGGGAGCTGTTTTTT. Translating gives CASSILLAENTGELFF. This chain links TRBV19 with TRBJ2-2; 8 bases match TRBD2. Trimming cost V 3 bases and J 1 base; bases outside gene matches: 4. The CDR3 length is 16 residues. Germline lookup yields CDR1 LNHDA and CDR2 SQIVND (reference sequence).

A note on this clonotype: A junction end diverges from the germline sequence, so it may reflect a read error. The CDR3 is CASSPGRRLGRELVF. Here the CDR3 DNA reads TGTGCCAGCAGTCCGGGACGGAGACTGGGCCGGGAGCTGGTTTTT. This sequence joins TRBV6-5 and TRBJ2-2; maybe TRBD2 (6 bases). Germline CDR1 reads MNHEY; CDR2 reads SVGAGI. The length of the CDR3 is 15 residues.

Points on this clonotype: At one end, the junction sequence differs from germline, possibly due to a read error. J is TRBJ2-5 and V is TRBV19; D is perhaps TRBD1 (6 bases). The V gene's germline CDR1 is LNHDA and CDR2 SQIVND (reference sequence). CDR3 length: 16 residues. Here the CDR3 DNA reads TGTGCCAGTAGTCTAGAGGACAGAGCCAGACCAGAGACCCAGTACTTC. It specifies CASSLEDRARPETQYF.

In the case of this clonotype: A read error may be the cause here, since a much bigger clone is one base away. V gene TRBV29-1 combines with J gene TRBJ2-5, with TRBD2 as a possible D gene (5 bases). The CDR3 has 15 amino acids. V lost 7 bases, J lost 3 bases, and 21 bases lay in between. The germline gives CDR1 SQVTM, CDR2 ANQGSEA. The CDR3 DNA follows: TGCAGCGCTATATATCTCGCGAGAGGGAAAGAGACCCAGTACTTC. Its translation: CSAIYLARGKETQYF.

The chain recombines TRBV23-1 with TRBJ1-6; 8 bases are a match to TRBD1. TRBV23-1 is an ORF, and what it does is uncertain. Germline trimming cut 2 bases from V and 0 bases from J; bases unmatched to any gene: 9. CDR3 length: 19 residues. The CDR3 spells CASSQPDRGRDSYNSPLHF. CDR3 nucleotide sequence: TGCGCCAGCAGTCAACCCGACAGGGGTAGGGACTCCTATAATTCACCCCTCCACTTT.